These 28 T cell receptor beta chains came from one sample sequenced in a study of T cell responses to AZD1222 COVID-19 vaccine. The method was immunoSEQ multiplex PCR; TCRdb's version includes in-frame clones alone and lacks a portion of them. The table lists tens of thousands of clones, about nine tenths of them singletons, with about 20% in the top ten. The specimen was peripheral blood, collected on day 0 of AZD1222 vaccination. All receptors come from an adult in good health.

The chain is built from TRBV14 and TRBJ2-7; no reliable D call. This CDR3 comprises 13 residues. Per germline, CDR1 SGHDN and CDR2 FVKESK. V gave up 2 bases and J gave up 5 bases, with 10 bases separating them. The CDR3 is CASSQYLGNEQYF. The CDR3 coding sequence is TGTGCCAGCAGCCAATACCTGGGGAACGAGCAGTACTTC. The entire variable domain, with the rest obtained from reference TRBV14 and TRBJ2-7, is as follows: EAGVTQFPSHSVIEKGQTVTLRCDPISGHDNLYWYRRVMGKEIKFLLHFVKESKQDESGMPNNRFLAERTGGTYSTLKVQPAELEDSGVYFCASSQYLGNEQYFGPGTRLTVT.

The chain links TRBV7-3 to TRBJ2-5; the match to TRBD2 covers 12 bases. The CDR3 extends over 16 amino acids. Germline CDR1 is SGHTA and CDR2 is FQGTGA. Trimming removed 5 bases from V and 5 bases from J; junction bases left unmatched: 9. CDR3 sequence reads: CASSKTSGGAGETQYF. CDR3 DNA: TGTGCCAGCAGCAAGACTAGCGGGGGAGCCGGGGAGACCCAGTACTTC.

In DNA form, the CDR3 reads TGCAGCGTCGAAAAACGGGAGCGGGAGGGCTTTAGCTCCTACAATGAGCAGTTCTTC. Translated, it gives CSVEKREREGFSSYNEQFF. The chain links TRBV29-1 to TRBJ2-1, with TRBD2 identical over 10 bases. CDR3 size: 19 residues. V was clipped by 6 bases and J by 0 bases; unmatched bases: 17. CDR1 is SQVTM, CDR2 ANQGSEA, per germline.

This CDR3 reads CASSPGTGGAVGEQYF. The CDR3 nucleotides are TGTGCCAGCAGCCCTGGGACAGGGGGCGCGGTAGGCGAGCAGTACTTC. The chain links TRBV7-6 to TRBJ2-7; 12 bases match TRBD1. V was clipped by 5 bases and J by 6 bases; unmatched bases: 11. The CDR3 runs 16 residues. CDR1 is SGHVS and CDR2 is FNYEAQ in the germline V gene.

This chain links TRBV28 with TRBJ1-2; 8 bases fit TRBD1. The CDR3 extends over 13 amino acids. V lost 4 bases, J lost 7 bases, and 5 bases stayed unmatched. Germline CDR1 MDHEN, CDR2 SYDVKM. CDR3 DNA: TGTGCCAGCAGTTACAGGGGGAATAGTGGCTACACCTTC. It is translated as CASSYRGNSGYTF.

The CDR3 DNA sequence: TGTGCCATCAGTGAGTCGGCTGGGACACAGCCCCAGCATTTT. Protein sequence: CAISESAGTQPQHF. The chain is built from TRBV10-3 and TRBJ1-5; tentative D call: TRBD1 (6 bases). This CDR3 spans 14 amino acids. Germline CDR1 reads ENHRY; CDR2 reads SYGVKD. Trimming shortened V by 0 bases and J by 7 bases, and 10 bases separated the two germline ends.

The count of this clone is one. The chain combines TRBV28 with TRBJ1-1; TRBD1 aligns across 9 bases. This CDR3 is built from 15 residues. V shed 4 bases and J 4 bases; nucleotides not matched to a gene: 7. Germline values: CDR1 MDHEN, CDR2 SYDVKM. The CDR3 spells CASSSPGTGITEAFF. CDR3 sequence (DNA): TGTGCCAGCAGTTCACCCGGGACAGGGATCACTGAAGCTTTCTTT.

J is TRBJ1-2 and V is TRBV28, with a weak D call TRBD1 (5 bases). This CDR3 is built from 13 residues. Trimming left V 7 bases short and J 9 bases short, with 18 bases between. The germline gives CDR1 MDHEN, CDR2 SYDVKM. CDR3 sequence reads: CASTRDLLASYTF. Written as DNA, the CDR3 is TGTGCCAGCACCCGGGACTTGCTTGCTAGCTACACCTTC.

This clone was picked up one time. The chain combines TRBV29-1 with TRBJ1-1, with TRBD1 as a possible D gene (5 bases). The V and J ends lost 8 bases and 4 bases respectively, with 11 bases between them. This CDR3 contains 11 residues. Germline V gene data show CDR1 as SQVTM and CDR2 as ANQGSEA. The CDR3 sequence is CSSREGTEAFF. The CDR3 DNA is TGCAGCTCCAGGGAGGGCACTGAAGCTTTCTTT.

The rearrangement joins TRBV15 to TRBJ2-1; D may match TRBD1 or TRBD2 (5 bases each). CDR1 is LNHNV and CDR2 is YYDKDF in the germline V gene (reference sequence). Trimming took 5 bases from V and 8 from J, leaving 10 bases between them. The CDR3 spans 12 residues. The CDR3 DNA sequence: TGTGCCACCAGCCTACAGGAGGATGAGCAGTTCTTC. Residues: CATSLQEDEQFF.

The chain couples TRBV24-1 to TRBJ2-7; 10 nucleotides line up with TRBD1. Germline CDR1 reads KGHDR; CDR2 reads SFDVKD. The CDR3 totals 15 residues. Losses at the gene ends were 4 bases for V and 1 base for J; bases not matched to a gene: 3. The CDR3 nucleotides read TGTGCCACCAGTGAGGGACAGGGGTGGTCCTACGAGCAGTACTTC. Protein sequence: CATSEGQGWSYEQYF.

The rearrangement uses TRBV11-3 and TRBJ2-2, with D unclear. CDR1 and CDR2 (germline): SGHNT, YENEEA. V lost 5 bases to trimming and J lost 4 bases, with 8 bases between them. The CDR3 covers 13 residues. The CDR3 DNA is TGTGCCAGCAGCCAAGAGTTCACCGGGGAGCTGTTTTTT. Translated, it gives CASSQEFTGELFF.

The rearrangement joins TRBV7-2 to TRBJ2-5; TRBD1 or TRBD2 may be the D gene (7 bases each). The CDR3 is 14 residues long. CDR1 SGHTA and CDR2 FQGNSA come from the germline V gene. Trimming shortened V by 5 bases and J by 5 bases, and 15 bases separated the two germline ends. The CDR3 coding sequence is TGTGCCAGCAGCCCAGGGGGGGCTCCGGAGACCCAGTACTTC. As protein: CASSPGGAPETQYF.

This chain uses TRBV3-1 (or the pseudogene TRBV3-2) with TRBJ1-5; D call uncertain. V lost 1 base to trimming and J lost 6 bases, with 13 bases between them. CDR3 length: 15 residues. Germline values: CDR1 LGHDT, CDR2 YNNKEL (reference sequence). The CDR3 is CASSQGVVRLQPQHF. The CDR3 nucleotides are TGTGCCAGCAGCCAAGGAGTCGTCAGGCTTCAGCCCCAGCATTTT.

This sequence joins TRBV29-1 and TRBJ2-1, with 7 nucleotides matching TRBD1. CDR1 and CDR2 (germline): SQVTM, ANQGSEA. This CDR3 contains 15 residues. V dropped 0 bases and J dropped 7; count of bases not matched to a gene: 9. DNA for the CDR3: TGCAGCGTTGAAGATCCCCAGGGGGAGCAGAATGAGCAGTTCTTC. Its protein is CSVEDPQGEQNEQFF.

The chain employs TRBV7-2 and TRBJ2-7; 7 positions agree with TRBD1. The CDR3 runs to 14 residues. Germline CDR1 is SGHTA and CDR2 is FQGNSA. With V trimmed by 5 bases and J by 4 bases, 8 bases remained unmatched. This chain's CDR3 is CASSPIGTAYEQYF. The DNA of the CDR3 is TGTGCCAGCAGCCCGATCGGGACAGCTTACGAGCAGTACTTC.

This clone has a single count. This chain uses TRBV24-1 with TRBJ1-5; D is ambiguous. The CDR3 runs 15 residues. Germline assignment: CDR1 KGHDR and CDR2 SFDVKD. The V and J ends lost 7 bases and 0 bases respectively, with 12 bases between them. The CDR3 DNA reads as TGTGCCACCAGCGGCGGAGATTATAGCAATCAGCCCCAGCATTTT. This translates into CATSGGDYSNQPQHF.

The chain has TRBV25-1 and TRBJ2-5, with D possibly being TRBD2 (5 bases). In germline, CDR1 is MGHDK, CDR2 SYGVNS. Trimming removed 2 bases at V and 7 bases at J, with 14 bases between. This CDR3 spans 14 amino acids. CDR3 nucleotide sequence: TGTGCCAGCAGTGAAAAACTAGTTGGTGGGACCCAGTACTTC. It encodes CASSEKLVGGTQYF.

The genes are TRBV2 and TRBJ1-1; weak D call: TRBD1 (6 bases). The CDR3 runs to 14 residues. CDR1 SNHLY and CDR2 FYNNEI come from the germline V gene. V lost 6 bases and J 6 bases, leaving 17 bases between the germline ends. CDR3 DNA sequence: TGTGCCAGCAGGCAACCAGGGGCCACTCCTGAAGCTTTCTTT. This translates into CASRQPGATPEAFF.

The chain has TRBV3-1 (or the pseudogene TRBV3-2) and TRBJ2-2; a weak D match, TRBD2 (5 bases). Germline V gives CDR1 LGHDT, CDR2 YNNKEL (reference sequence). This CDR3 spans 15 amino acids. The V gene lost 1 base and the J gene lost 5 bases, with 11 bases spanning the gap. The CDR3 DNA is TGTGCCAGCAGCCAAGTCCCGGGAAGGACCGGGGAGCTGTTTTTT. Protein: CASSQVPGRTGELFF.

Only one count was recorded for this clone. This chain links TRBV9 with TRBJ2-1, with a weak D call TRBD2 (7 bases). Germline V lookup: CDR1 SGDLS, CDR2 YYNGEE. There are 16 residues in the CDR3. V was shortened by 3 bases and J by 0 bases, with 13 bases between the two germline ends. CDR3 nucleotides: TGTGCCAGCAGCGAAACGGGGGGCTACTCCTACAATGAGCAGTTCTTC. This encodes CASSETGGYSYNEQFF.

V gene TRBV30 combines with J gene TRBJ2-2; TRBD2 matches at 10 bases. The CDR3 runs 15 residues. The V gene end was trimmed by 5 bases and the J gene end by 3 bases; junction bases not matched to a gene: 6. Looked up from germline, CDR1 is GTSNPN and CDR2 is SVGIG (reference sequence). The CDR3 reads CAWGGLADYTGELFF. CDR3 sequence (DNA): TGTGCCTGGGGAGGACTAGCGGATTACACCGGGGAGCTGTTTTTT.

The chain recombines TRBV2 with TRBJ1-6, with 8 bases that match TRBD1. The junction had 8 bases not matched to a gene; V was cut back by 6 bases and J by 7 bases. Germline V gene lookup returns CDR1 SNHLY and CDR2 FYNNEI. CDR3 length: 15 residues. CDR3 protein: CASREDRAINSPLHF. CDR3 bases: TGTGCCAGCAGGGAGGACAGGGCCATCAATTCACCCCTCCACTTT.

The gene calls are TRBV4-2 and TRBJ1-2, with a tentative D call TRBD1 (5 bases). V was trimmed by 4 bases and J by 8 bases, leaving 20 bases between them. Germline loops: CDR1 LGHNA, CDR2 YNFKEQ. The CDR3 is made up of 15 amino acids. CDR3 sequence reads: CASSPGAGYRGGYTF. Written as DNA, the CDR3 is TGTGCCAGCAGCCCTGGGGCAGGGTATCGCGGAGGCTACACCTTC.

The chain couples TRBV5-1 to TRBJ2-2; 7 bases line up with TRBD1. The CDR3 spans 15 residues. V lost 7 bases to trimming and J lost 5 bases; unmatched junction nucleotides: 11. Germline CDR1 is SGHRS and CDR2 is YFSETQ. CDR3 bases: TGCGCCAGCCGACGCGAGGGGGCTGGAACCGGGGAGCTGTTTTTT. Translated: CASRREGAGTGELFF.

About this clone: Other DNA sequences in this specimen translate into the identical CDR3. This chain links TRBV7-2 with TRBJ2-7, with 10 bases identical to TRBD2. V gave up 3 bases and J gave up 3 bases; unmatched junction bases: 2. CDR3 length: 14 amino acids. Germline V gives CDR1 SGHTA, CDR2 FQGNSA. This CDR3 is CASSFRTSGYEQYF. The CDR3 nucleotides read TGTGCCAGCAGCTTTCGGACTAGCGGCTACGAGCAGTACTTC.

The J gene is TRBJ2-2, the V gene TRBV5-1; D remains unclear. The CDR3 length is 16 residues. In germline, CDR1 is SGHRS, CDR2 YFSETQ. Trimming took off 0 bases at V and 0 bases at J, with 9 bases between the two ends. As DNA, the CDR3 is TGCGCCAGCAGCTTGGCGGCACCCGCGAACACCGGGGAGCTGTTTTTT. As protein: CASSLAAPANTGELFF.

DNA for the CDR3: TGTGCCACCAGCAGAGTCGGAGGCGGGAGTGAAGATACGCAGTATTTT. Translating gives CATSRVGGGSEDTQYF. This sequence joins TRBV15 and TRBJ2-3; 7 bases are shared with TRBD2. CDR1 and CDR2 (germline): LNHNV, YYDKDF (reference sequence). The CDR3 covers 16 residues. The trim removed 1 base at V and 5 bases at J, leaving 9 bases unmatched.